What follows are 20 T cell receptor gamma chains derived from one specimen sequenced in a study of Vδ1+ human thymocytes. RNA was extracted from the cells and then reverse transcribed. CDR3 amplicons came from multiplex PCR with pooled V-gene forward and constant-region reverse primers. TCRdb reran clone calling via CATT on the multiplex PCR reads. Of tens of thousands of gamma-chain clones in the sample, 15% to 25% were seen once. Study results and caveats: Thymic TRG and TRD repertoires appeared highly polyclonal, with Gaussian CDR3 length distributions.

Their antigens are not known. The specimen was Vdelta1+ gamma-delta thymocytes from the thymus. Subset reported: FACS-sorted CD3+ TCRalphabeta- TCRVdelta1+ TCRVdelta2- thymocytes. The receptors derive from a boy in the first two years of life who had congenital heart surgery.

Worth noting for this clone: Other DNA variants within this sample encode the same CDR3. This chain joins TRGV9 and TRGJ1 or TRGJ2. Germline V gene lookup returns CDR1 GITISATS and CDR2 ISYDGTV (reference sequence). Losses at the gene ends were 4 bases for V and 4 bases for J; bases not matched to a gene: 4. The CDR3 contains 12 residues. The CDR3 sequence is CALWDVYYKKLF. CDR3 in DNA: TGTGCCTTGTGGGACGTATATTATAAGAAACTCTTT.

On this clone itself: This sample includes further DNA sequences coding for the same CDR3. V gene TRGV8 combines with J gene TRGJ1 or TRGJ2. Germline CDR1 VENAVY, CDR2 YDSYNSRV. This CDR3 spans 12 amino acids. Trimming removed 1 base from V and 5 bases from J; junction bases left unmatched: 2. This CDR3 reads CATWDSDYKKLF. Written as DNA, the CDR3 is TGTGCCACCTGGGATAGCGATTATAAGAAACTCTTT.

The V gene is TRGV8, the J gene TRGJP1. The V gene end was trimmed by 1 base and the J gene end by 5 bases; junction bases not matched to a gene: 1. The CDR3 covers 13 residues. CDR1 is VENAVY and CDR2 is YDSYNSRV in the germline V gene. CDR3 sequence (DNA): TGTGCCACCTGGGATAGTACTGGTTGGTTCAAGATATTT. It codes for CATWDSTGWFKIF.

This clone occurred a few times. The J gene is TRGJP2, the V gene TRGV8. The junction had 8 bases not matched to a gene; V was cut back by 3 bases and J by 4 bases. Per the germline V gene, CDR1 is VENAVY and CDR2 is YDSYNSRV. The CDR3 length is 15 residues. DNA for the CDR3: TGTGCCACCTGGGATGATTGGGCTAGTGATTGGATCAAGACGTTT. Residues: CATWDDWASDWIKTF.

The J gene is TRGJP, the V gene TRGV9. J gave up 9 bases and V 0 bases, and 5 bases lay outside the gene matches. The CDR3 consists of 16 residues. Germline loops: CDR1 GITISATS, CDR2 ISYDGTV (reference sequence). The CDR3 protein is CALWEVLGLGKKIKVF. The CDR3 DNA is TGTGCCTTGTGGGAGGTGTTAGGGTTGGGCAAAAAAATCAAGGTATTT.

The chain employs TRGV9 and TRGJP1. The length of the CDR3 is 14 residues. Looked up from germline, CDR1 is GITISATS and CDR2 is ISYDGTV (reference sequence). The V segment lost 6 bases and the J segment 0 bases; nucleotides outside the gene matches: 4. CDR3 amino acids: CALWKYTTGWFKIF. The CDR3 DNA sequence: TGTGCCTTGTGGAAATATACCACTGGTTGGTTCAAGATATTT.

The chain combines TRGV9 with TRGJ1 or TRGJ2. After removal of 0 bases from V and 11 bases from J, the junction contained 7 bases not matched to a gene. Per the germline V gene, CDR1 is GITISATS and CDR2 is ISYDGTV (reference sequence). CDR3 size: 12 residues. The CDR3 bases are TGTGCCTTGTGGGAGGTGACCGAACAGAAACTCTTT. Translation: CALWEVTEQKLF.

The chain combines TRGV4 with TRGJ1 or TRGJ2. The CDR3 totals 12 residues. The junction had 3 bases not matched to a gene; V was cut back by 5 bases and J by 2 bases. Germline CDR1 EGSTGY, CDR2 YDSYTSSV. CDR3 DNA: TGTGCCACCTGGGGTCATTATTATAAGAAACTCTTT. The encoded protein is CATWGHYYKKLF.

This sequence joins TRGV5 and TRGJ1 or TRGJ2. There are 14 residues in the CDR3. V dropped 4 bases and J dropped 4; count of bases not matched to a gene: 10. The V gene's germline CDR1 is VINAFY and CDR2 YDVSNSKD. The DNA for the CDR3 is TGTGCCACCTGGGATGGCCATCAGTATTATAAGAAACTCTTT. Translation: CATWDGHQYYKKLF.

This chain joins TRGV9 and TRGJ1 or TRGJ2. The CDR3 is 14 residues long. Germline loops: CDR1 GITISATS, CDR2 ISYDGTV (reference sequence). V lost 1 base and J lost 6; bases outside the gene matches: 9. The CDR3 region is CALWEVLGAYKKLF. In DNA, the CDR3 is TGTGCCTTGTGGGAGGTCCTTGGGGCTTATAAGAAACTCTTT.

Regarding this clone: The junction shows a germline mismatch at one end, possibly a read error. J is TRGJ1 or TRGJ2 and V is TRGV4. CDR1 and CDR2 from the germline V gene are EGSTGY and YDSYTSSV. The CDR3 extends over 11 amino acids. CDR3 sequence reads: CAAWDGSKKLF. The CDR3 coding sequence is TGTGCCGCCTGGGATGGTAGTAAGAAACTCTTT.

The rearrangement uses TRGV5 and TRGJ1 or TRGJ2. The CDR3 has 11 amino acids. The germline CDR1 and CDR2 sequences are VINAFY and YDVSNSKD. V lost 1 base and J lost 16; bases outside the gene matches: 10. The CDR3 protein is CATWDSSHGLF. CDR3 in DNA: TGTGCCACCTGGGACAGCTCTCATGGCCTCTTT.

This clone was counted only a few times. The chain links TRGV5 to TRGJ1 or TRGJ2. The junction had 9 bases not matched to a gene; V was cut back by 3 bases and J by 7 bases. Per germline, CDR1 VINAFY and CDR2 YDVSNSKD. The CDR3 covers 13 residues. The CDR3 region is CATWDERGYKKLF. In DNA, the CDR3 is TGTGCCACCTGGGACGAGCGGGGATATAAGAAACTCTTT.

The chain carries TRGV9 and TRGJ1 or TRGJ2. With V trimmed by 0 bases and J by 12 bases, 17 bases remained unmatched. The germline V gene encodes CDR1 GITISATS and CDR2 ISYDGTV (reference sequence). The CDR3 consists of 15 residues. The CDR3 reads CALWEVLYRLSRKLF. CDR3 nucleotide sequence: TGTGCCTTGTGGGAGGTGCTTTACCGTCTTTCTCGGAAACTCTTT.

This clone occurred a few times. The same CDR3 arises from other DNA sequences in this sample as well. The chain recombines TRGV2 with TRGJP2. This CDR3 has 14 amino acids. Germline V gene data show CDR1 as EGSNGY and CDR2 as YDSYNSKV. V lost 0 bases to trimming and J lost 5 bases; unmatched junction nucleotides: 3. The CDR3 loop is CATWDGHSDWIKTF. Here the CDR3 DNA reads TGTGCCACCTGGGACGGGCACAGTGATTGGATCAAGACGTTT.

In regard to this clone: The same CDR3 also results from other DNA sequences found in this sample. J is TRGJ1 or TRGJ2 and V is TRGV4. Germline V lookup: CDR1 EGSTGY, CDR2 YDSYTSSV. The J segment lost 2 bases and the V segment lost 0 bases, leaving 4 bases of the junction unmatched. The CDR3 has 14 residues. The CDR3 protein is CATWDGRHYYKKLF. The CDR3 DNA follows: TGTGCCACCTGGGATGGGCGACATTATTATAAGAAACTCTTT.

The chain joins TRGV3 to TRGJ1 or TRGJ2. V shed 3 bases, J shed 7 bases, and the junction held 12 bases outside the gene matches. The germline V gene has CDR1 VTNTFY and CDR2 YDVSTARD (reference sequence). This CDR3 region has 14 residues. As DNA, the CDR3 is TGTGCCACCTGGGACTGGCCCAAAGGGTATAAGAAACTCTTT. Translating it yields CATWDWPKGYKKLF.

This clone was seen more than once but under ten times. This chain joins TRGV4 and TRGJ1 or TRGJ2. Trimming at V came to 3 bases and at J to 2 bases, leaving 7 bases not matched to a gene. This CDR3 comprises 14 residues. Per the germline V gene, CDR1 is EGSTGY and CDR2 is YDSYTSSV. CDR3 coding DNA: TGTGCCACCTGGGATCTACTGGATTATTATAAGAAACTCTTT. The encoded protein is CATWDLLDYYKKLF.

As to this clone: This sample also contains other DNA sequences that code for the same CDR3. The rearrangement joins TRGV9 to TRGJ1 or TRGJ2. CDR1 GITISATS and CDR2 ISYDGTV come from the germline V gene (reference sequence). After removal of 3 bases from V and 2 bases from J, the junction contained 4 bases not matched to a gene. The CDR3 covers 13 residues. CDR3 sequence reads: CALWEFDYYKKLF. In DNA form, the CDR3 reads TGTGCCTTGTGGGAGTTCGATTATTATAAGAAACTCTTT.

The sample holds a few counts of this clone. V is TRGV9 and J is TRGJ1 or TRGJ2. Germline values: CDR1 GITISATS, CDR2 ISYDGTV (reference sequence). The CDR3 consists of 14 residues. The J segment lost 3 bases and the V segment lost 2 bases, leaving 7 bases of the junction unmatched. The DNA of the CDR3 is TGTGCCTTGTGGGAGGCATCGCGTTATTATAAGAAACTCTTT. Amino acids: CALWEASRYYKKLF.